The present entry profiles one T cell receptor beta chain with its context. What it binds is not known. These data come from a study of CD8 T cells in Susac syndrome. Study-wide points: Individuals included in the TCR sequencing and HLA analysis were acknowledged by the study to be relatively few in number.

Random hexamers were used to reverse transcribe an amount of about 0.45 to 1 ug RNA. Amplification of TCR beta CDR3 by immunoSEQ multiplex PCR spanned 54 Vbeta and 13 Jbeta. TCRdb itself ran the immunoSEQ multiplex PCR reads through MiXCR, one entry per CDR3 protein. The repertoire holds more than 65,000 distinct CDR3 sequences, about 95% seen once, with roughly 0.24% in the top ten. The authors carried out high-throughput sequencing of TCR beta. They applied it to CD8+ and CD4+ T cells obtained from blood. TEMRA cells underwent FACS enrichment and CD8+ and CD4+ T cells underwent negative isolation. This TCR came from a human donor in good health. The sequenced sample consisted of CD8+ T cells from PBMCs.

This chain's CDR3 is CASSQERATGETQYF. In DNA form, the CDR3 reads TGCGCCAGCAGCCAAGAAAGGGCCACGGGTGAGACCCAGTACTTC. The rearrangement links TRBV4-1 to TRBJ2-5; D not resolved. The V end was cut by 0 bases, the J end by 5 bases, with 13 bases between. This CDR3 has 15 amino acids. Germline lookup yields CDR1 MGHRA and CDR2 YSYEKL.